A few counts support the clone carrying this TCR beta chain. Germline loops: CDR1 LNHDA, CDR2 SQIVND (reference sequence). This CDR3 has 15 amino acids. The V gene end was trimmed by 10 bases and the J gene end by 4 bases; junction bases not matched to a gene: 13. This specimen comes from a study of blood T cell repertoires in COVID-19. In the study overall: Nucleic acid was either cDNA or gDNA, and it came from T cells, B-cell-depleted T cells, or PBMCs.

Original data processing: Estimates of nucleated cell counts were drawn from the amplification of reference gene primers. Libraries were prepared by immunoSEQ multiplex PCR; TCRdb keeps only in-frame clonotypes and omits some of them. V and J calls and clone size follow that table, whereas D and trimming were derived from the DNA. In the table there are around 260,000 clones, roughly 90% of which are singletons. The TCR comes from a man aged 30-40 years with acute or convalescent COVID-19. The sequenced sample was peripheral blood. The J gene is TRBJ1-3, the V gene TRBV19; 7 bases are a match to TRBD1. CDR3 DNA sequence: TGTGCCACCCATACAGGGGAAGCAGGAGGAAACACCATATATTTT. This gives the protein CATHTGEAGGNTIYF.